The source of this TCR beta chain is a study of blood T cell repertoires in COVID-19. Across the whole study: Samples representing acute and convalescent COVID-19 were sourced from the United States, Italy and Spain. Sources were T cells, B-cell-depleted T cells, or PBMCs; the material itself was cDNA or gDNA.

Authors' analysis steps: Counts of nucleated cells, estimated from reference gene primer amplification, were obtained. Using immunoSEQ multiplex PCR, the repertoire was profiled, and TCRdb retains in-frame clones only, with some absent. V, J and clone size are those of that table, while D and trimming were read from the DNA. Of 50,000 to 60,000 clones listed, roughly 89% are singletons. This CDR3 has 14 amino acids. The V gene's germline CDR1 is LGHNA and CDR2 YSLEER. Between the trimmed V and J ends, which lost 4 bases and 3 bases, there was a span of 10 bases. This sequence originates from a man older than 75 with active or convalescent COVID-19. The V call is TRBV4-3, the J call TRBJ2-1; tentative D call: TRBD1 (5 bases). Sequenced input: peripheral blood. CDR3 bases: TGCGCCAGCAGCCCACTGACAGTCTACAATGAGCAGTTCTTC. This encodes CASSPLTVYNEQFF.